The 28 T cell receptor beta chains reported below all come from one sample, sequenced in a study of metastatic and nonmetastatic thyroid tumors. With MiXCR, TCRdb reprocessed the PCR reads. The data hold over 65,000 clones, with around an eighth observed a single time. Nobody among the patients had been given any treatment before thyroid surgery. Sequenced sample: tumor tissue. These TCRs come from a female donor with papillary thyroid cancer or a benign thyroid nodule (not recorded which). Some clones in this sample may be carry-over from other donors' samples.

There are many counts of this clone. This chain links TRBV11-3 with TRBJ1-2; D gene uncertain. The CDR3 consists of 15 residues. V was trimmed by 2 bases and J by 4 bases, leaving 14 bases between them. Germline CDR1 SGHNT, CDR2 YENEEA. In DNA form, the CDR3 reads TGTGCCAGCAGCTTATCCTACGGGGATTCCTATGGCTACACCTTC. Its protein is CASSLSYGDSYGYTF.

Worth noting for this clone: Possible read error: a much larger clone is one base away. The chain is built from TRBV6-9 and TRBJ1-5; D gene unclear. CDR1 and CDR2 from the germline V gene are MNHGY and SVAAGI. The CDR3 totals 13 residues. The CDR3 DNA is TGCGCCAGCCAAAGGGATAGCAATCAGCCCAAGCATTTT. It translates to CASQRDSNQPKHF.

The V and J genes are TRBV20-1 and TRBJ2-1; 7 nucleotides line up with TRBD1. Germline CDR1 reads DFQATT; CDR2 reads SNEGSKA (reference sequence). This CDR3 is 13 amino acids long. Trimming removed 3 bases from V and 15 bases from J; junction bases left unmatched: 14. The CDR3 here is CSARWGTAWDRFF. The CDR3 coding sequence is TGCAGTGCTAGGTGGGGGACAGCGTGGGATCGGTTCTTC.

This clone showed up many times. The gene calls are TRBV27 and TRBJ1-3; maybe TRBD1 (5 bases). V dropped 2 bases and J dropped 0 bases, with 8 bases sitting between them. The CDR3 length is 15 residues. The V gene's germline CDR1 is MNHEY and CDR2 SMNVEV (reference sequence). CDR3 in amino acids: CASSLDRYSGNTIYF. The CDR3 region has the DNA TGTGCCAGCAGTTTAGACAGATACTCTGGAAACACCATATATTTT.

This clone was counted a few times. This may be a read error, as it is one base from a much larger clone. Here the CDR3 reads CANRVPQETQYF. The CDR3 DNA sequence: TGTGCAAACAGGGTGCCTCAAGAGACCCAGTACTTC. The J gene is TRBJ2-5, the V gene TRBV6-1; D might be TRBD1 (6 bases). The germline gives CDR1 MNHNS, CDR2 SASEGT. The length of the CDR3 is 12 residues.

As concerns this clone: Possible read error: a much larger clone is one base away. This sequence joins TRBV14 and TRBJ2-1; 7 bases are a match to TRBD2. The CDR3 runs to 11 residues. Germline V gene sequence: CDR1 SGHDN, CDR2 FVKESK. CDR3 protein: CASSAGVEQLF. The CDR3 DNA follows: TGTGCCAGCAGCGCGGGAGTTGAGCAGTTATTC.

The gene calls are TRBV18 and TRBJ2-5; no firm D call. The germline V gene has CDR1 KGHSH and CDR2 LQKENI. Trimming removed 2 bases from V and 1 base from J, with 5 bases in between. CDR3 length equals 13 residues. The CDR3 region is CASSPTTQETQYF. The CDR3 region has the DNA TGTGCCAGCTCACCAACCACCCAAGAGACCCAGTACTTC.

In regard to this clone: A much larger clone sits a single nucleotide away, making a read error possible. Since the CDR3 does not end with the conserved phenylalanine or tryptophan, this likely comes from a read error. The CDR3 region has the DNA TGTGCCAGCAGCTTGGACAGGGGTCCTACCCGAGAGACCCAGTACCTC. As protein: CASSLDRGPTRETQYL. V usage is TRBV11-3 and J usage is TRBJ2-5, with 9 bases identical to TRBD1. Germline V gene data show CDR1 as SGHNT and CDR2 as YENEEA. The J segment lost 4 bases and the V segment lost 3 bases, leaving 9 bases of the junction unmatched. The CDR3 is 16 residues long.

About this clone itself: This may come from a read error, since a much larger clone is one base off. The sample contains more than one DNA sequence encoding this CDR3. The rearrangement links TRBV27 to TRBJ2-2; D gene uncertain. V was cut by 9 bases and J by 3 bases, with 8 bases left in between. The CDR3 length is 12 residues. From germline, CDR1 is MNHEY and CDR2 SMNVEV (reference sequence). The CDR3 DNA is TGTGCCAGTAGTCACGACACCGGGGAGCTGTTTTTT. As protein: CASSHDTGELFF.

Many counts were recorded for this clone. The V gene is TRBV6-1, the J gene TRBJ2-7, with 12 positions matching TRBD2. Germline V lookup: CDR1 MNHNS, CDR2 SASEGT. The ends lost 1 base at V and 2 bases at J; junction bases unmatched: 0. CDR3 size: 15 residues. The CDR3 protein is CASSEGLAGAYEQYF. The DNA for the CDR3 is TGTGCCAGCAGTGAAGGACTAGCGGGAGCCTACGAGCAGTACTTC.

This clone was counted at least ten times. The J gene is TRBJ2-1, the V gene TRBV19; TRBD2 matches 8 bases. With V trimmed by 5 bases and J by 0 bases, 9 bases remained unmatched. This CDR3 region has 17 residues. The germline V gene encodes CDR1 LNHDA and CDR2 SQIVND (reference sequence). The DNA for the CDR3 is TGTGCCAGTAGTCTGAAGAAGAGCGGGAGCTCCTACAATGAGCAGTTCTTC. Protein product: CASSLKKSGSSYNEQFF.

A single count supports this clone. Germline is not matched at one junction end, which may reflect a read error. V gene TRBV3-1 combines with J gene TRBJ2-7; tentatively, D is TRBD1 or TRBD2 (5 bases each). Germline CDR1 reads LGHDT; CDR2 reads YNNKEL (reference sequence). This CDR3 spans 15 amino acids. The CDR3 here is CAGSPPGPSLHEQYF. The CDR3 DNA reads TGTGCCGGCAGTCCACCGGGACCTAGCCTACACGAGCAGTACTTC.

This clone was found once. The chain has TRBV11-1 and TRBJ1-6, with D maybe TRBD1 (5 bases). Germline CDR1 is SGHAT and CDR2 is FQDESV (reference sequence). The CDR3 is 16 amino acids. V gave up 4 bases and J gave up 11 bases, with 21 bases separating them. This CDR3 is CASSYSPETDNPPLHF. Here the CDR3 DNA reads TGTGCCAGCAGCTATTCCCCAGAGACGGACAATCCACCCCTCCACTTT.

This clone was seen at least ten times. This chain links TRBV5-1 with TRBJ2-1, with TRBD2 matching 8 bases. The junction had 9 bases not matched to a gene; V was cut back by 3 bases and J by 4 bases. The CDR3 has 16 amino acids. Germline CDR1 and CDR2: SGHRS and YFSETQ. The CDR3 nucleotides read TGCGCCAGCAGCTCCCGCCAGCGGGAGCTATACAATGAGCAGTTCTTC. Protein sequence: CASSSRQRELYNEQFF.

There are a few counts of this clone. A much larger clone lies a single base off, so this may be a read error. A read error is likely, as this CDR3 ends without the conserved phenylalanine or tryptophan. The same CDR3 can be traced to other DNA sequences in this sample. CDR3 amino acids: CASSFGRSTGELFV. The CDR3 nucleotides are TGCGCCAGCAGCTTCGGCCGGAGCACCGGGGAGCTGTTTGTT. This chain connects TRBV5-1 to TRBJ2-2; no definite D call. The germline gives CDR1 SGHRS, CDR2 YFSETQ. Trimming stripped 2 bases from V and 4 bases from J, with 9 bases between. This CDR3 has 14 amino acids.

This clone was counted ten times or more. The chain combines TRBV19 with TRBJ1-2; maybe TRBD1 (6 bases). CDR1 is LNHDA, CDR2 SQIVND, per germline (reference sequence). V lost 4 bases to trimming and J lost 8 bases, with 14 bases between them. The length of the CDR3 is 13 residues. CDR3 in amino acids: CASSTRGSDGYTF. The CDR3 coding sequence is TGTGCCAGTAGTACCAGGGGATCCGACGGCTACACCTTC.

The sample holds many counts of this clone. The chain's CDR3 is CSAARQSLGTEAFF. The CDR3 bases are TGCAGTGCTGCAAGACAGTCCTTGGGCACTGAAGCTTTCTTT. This chain joins TRBV20-1 and TRBJ1-1; TRBD1 might be the D (5 bases). The CDR3 runs 14 residues. The germline V gene encodes CDR1 DFQATT and CDR2 SNEGSKA (reference sequence). Deletions cut 5 bases from V and 4 bases from J, with 17 bases between.

This clone was recorded at least ten times. The chain recombines TRBV5-1 with TRBJ1-5; no clear D gene. V gave up 2 bases and J gave up 6 bases, with 9 bases separating them. From germline, CDR1 is SGHRS and CDR2 YFSETQ. The CDR3 contains 13 residues. CDR3 coding DNA: TGCGCCAGCAGCTTAGCCCCCCGTCAGCCCCAGCATTTT. Its protein is CASSLAPRQPQHF. Full variable domain (missing parts from reference TRBV5-1 and TRBJ1-5): KAGVTQTPRYLIKTRGQQVTLSCSPISGHRSVSWYQQTPGQGLQFLFEYFSETQRNKGNFPGRFSGRQFSNSRSEMNVSTLELGDSALYLCASSLAPRQPQHFGDGTRLSIL.

This clone occurred many times. The chain couples TRBV7-6 to TRBJ1-1; D not certain. CDR1 SGHVS and CDR2 FNYEAQ come from the germline V gene. The CDR3 contains 14 residues. Trimming removed 5 bases from V and 5 bases from J, with 15 bases in between. CDR3 sequence: CASSARAVGTEAFF. The CDR3, as DNA: TGTGCCAGCAGCGCCCGGGCCGTGGGGACTGAAGCTTTCTTT. The full variable domain, its missing parts supplied by reference TRBV7-6 and TRBJ1-1, is GAGVSQSPRYKVTKRGQDVALRCDPISGHVSLYWYRQALGQGPEFLTYFNYEAQQDKSGLPNDRFSAERPEGSISTLTIQRTEQRDSAMYRCASSARAVGTEAFFGQGTRLTVV.

This clone was observed at least ten times. The V and J genes are TRBV7-3 and TRBJ2-2; no firm D call. Trimming took off 5 bases at V and 3 bases at J, with 16 bases between the two ends. CDR3 length: 16 amino acids. Germline CDR1 reads SGHTA; CDR2 reads FQGTGA. CDR3 in amino acids: CASSPRVSKYTGELFF. In nucleotides, the CDR3 is TGTGCCAGCAGCCCTCGGGTCTCTAAATACACCGGGGAGCTGTTTTTT.

Comment on this clone: A much bigger clone sits one base away, suggesting this may be a read error. The rearrangement joins TRBV7-2 to TRBJ2-5; 7 bases fit TRBD2. V lost 3 bases to trimming and J lost 5 bases; unmatched junction nucleotides: 6. The germline gives CDR1 SGHTA, CDR2 FQGNSA. The CDR3 covers 14 residues. In nucleotides, the CDR3 is TGTGCCAGCAGCTTTCAGTGCGGGGGTGAGACCCAGTACTTC. Its translation: CASSFQCGGETQYF.

The chain carries TRBV20-1 and TRBJ2-7; D is unclear. V lost 5 bases and J lost 1, with 15 bases in between. In germline, CDR1 is DFQATT, CDR2 SNEGSKA (reference sequence). CDR3 length: 14 amino acids. This CDR3 is CSAEHWSGSYEQYF. DNA for the CDR3: TGCAGTGCTGAACACTGGTCCGGATCCTACGAGCAGTACTTC.

The sample holds many counts of this clone. J is TRBJ2-2 and V is TRBV7-9; perhaps TRBD1 as D (5 bases). CDR1 SEHNR and CDR2 FQNEAQ come from the germline V gene (reference sequence). The CDR3 spans 13 residues. V gave up 5 bases and J gave up 6 bases, with 10 bases separating them. The CDR3 DNA sequence: TGTGCCAGCAGCAGGACATTTGCCGGGGAGCTGTTTTTT. Amino acids: CASSRTFAGELFF.

This clone was seen many times. This sequence joins TRBV19 and TRBJ1-2; D uncertain. CDR3 length: 13 amino acids. The germline gives CDR1 LNHDA, CDR2 SQIVND (reference sequence). V lost 3 bases, J lost 2 bases, and 7 bases lay in between. The CDR3 coding sequence is TGTGCCAGTAGTATGGCGGGAAACTATGGCTACACCTTC. Encoded protein: CASSMAGNYGYTF. Together with reference TRBV19 and TRBJ1-2, the CDR3 gives the full variable domain: DGGITQSPKYLFRKEGQNVTLSCEQNLNHDAMYWYRQDPGQGLRLIYYSQIVNDFQKGDIAEGYSVSREKKESFPLTVTSAQKNPTAFYLCASSMAGNYGYTFGSGTRLTVV.

For this clone: A read error is possible here, since a much larger clone lies one base away. The V and J genes are TRBV5-1 and TRBJ1-1, with D unclear. This CDR3 is 15 amino acids long. V was clipped by 4 bases and J by 0 bases, with 13 bases between them. Per the germline V gene, CDR1 is SGHRS and CDR2 is YFSETQ. CDR3 region: CASSPSGCMNTEAFF. DNA of the CDR3: TGCGCCAGCAGCCCTTCGGGGTGTATGAACACTGAAGCTTTCTTT.

This clone has a count of ten or more. V usage is TRBV5-5 and J usage is TRBJ1-1; the D is unclear. CDR1 and CDR2 (germline): SGHKS, YYEKEE (reference sequence). Trimming removed 1 base from V and 0 bases from J, with 4 bases in between. CDR3 length equals 13 residues. As DNA, the CDR3 is TGTGCCAGCAGCTTGAACGTGAACACTGAAGCTTTCTTT. This gives the protein CASSLNVNTEAFF. The full variable domain, in which reference TRBV5-5 and TRBJ1-1 provide the parts outside the CDR3, is DAGVTQSPTHLIKTRGQQVTLRCSPISGHKSVSWYQQVLGQGPQFIFQYYEKEERGRGNFPDRFSARQFPNYSSELNVNALLLGDSALYLCASSLNVNTEAFFGQGTRLTVV.

The sample holds a few counts of this clone. This may come from a read error, since a much larger clone is one base off. The chain uses TRBV9 and TRBJ2-2, with 12 bases lining up with TRBD1. V lost 4 bases and J lost 15; bases outside the gene matches: 13. The CDR3 covers 15 residues. Germline CDR1 and CDR2: SGDLS and YYNGEE. The CDR3 DNA is TGTGCCAGCAGCACCGAGCCGGGACAGGGGGCCATTATGTTTTTT. Amino acid sequence: CASSTEPGQGAIMFF.

Comments on this clone: One junction end disagrees with the germline gene, perhaps due to a read error. The V gene is TRBV5-6, the J gene TRBJ2-1; D ambiguous. This CDR3 contains 12 residues. The germline CDR1 and CDR2 sequences are SGHDT and YYEEEE. CDR3 sequence: CTSSFDNNEQFF. The CDR3 nucleotides read TGTACCAGCAGCTTTGACAACAATGAGCAGTTCTTC.